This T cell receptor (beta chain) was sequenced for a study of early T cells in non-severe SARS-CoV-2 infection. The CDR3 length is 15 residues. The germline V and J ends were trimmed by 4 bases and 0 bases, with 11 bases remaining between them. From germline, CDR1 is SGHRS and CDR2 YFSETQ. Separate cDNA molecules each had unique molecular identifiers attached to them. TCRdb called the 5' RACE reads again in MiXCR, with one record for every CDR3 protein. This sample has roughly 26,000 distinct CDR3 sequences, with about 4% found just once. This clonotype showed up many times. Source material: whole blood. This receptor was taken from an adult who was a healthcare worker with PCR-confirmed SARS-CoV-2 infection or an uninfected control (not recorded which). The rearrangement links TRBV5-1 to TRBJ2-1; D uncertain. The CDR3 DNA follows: TGCGCCAGCAGCGATCAAGGCCACTCCTACAATGAGCAGTTCTTC. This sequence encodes CASSDQGHSYNEQFF.